The T cell receptor (beta chain) under discussion was sequenced for a study of shared clonotypes between healthy human individuals. Study-level background: Each donor contributed plates that comprised three CD4 naive, three CD4 memory, two CD8 naive and one CD8 memory. Study-wide points: The four-donor shared clonotypes exceeded non-shared clonotypes in generation probability, with non-shared ones scoring lower.

With respect to this clone: The antigen remains undetermined.

The V end lost 8 bases, the J end lost 4 bases, and 21 bases lay between the germline ends. Germline V gene sequence: CDR1 SGHRS, CDR2 YFSETQ. The CDR3 has 15 residues. TCRdb's copy holds only in-frame clones and misses some; the assay was immunoSEQ multiplex PCR. The table includes millions of clones, roughly 96% detected once. This chain connects TRBV5-1 to TRBJ1-2, with a possible D match to TRBD1 (5 bases). The receptor's source is a man aged 18-30 years in good health. The source material was naive CD4+ T cells sorted from blood. Noted subset: CD45RA+ positively selected. The DNA of the CDR3 is TGCGCCAGTTCATACCTTCCGACGGACACCTATGGCTACACCTTC. Encoded protein: CASSYLPTDTYGYTF. The whole variable domain, remainder taken from reference TRBV5-1 and TRBJ1-2, is KAGVTQTPRYLIKTRGQQVTLSCSPISGHRSVSWYQQTPGQGLQFLFEYFSETQRNKGNFPGRFSGRQFSNSRSEMNVSTLELGDSALYLCASSYLPTDTYGYTFGSGTRLTVV.